This T cell receptor (beta chain) was obtained from a study of blood T cell repertoires in COVID-19. Across the whole study: Nucleic acid was either cDNA or gDNA, and it came from T cells, B-cell-depleted T cells, or PBMCs.

Someone with COVID-19 had been met by exposed participants within 2 weeks before study entry. Clones were read by immunoSEQ multiplex PCR, and TCRdb kept only the in-frame ones, dropping some. The sample records approximately 300,000 clones, approximately 90% being singletons. CDR3 length: 14 amino acids. The germline V gene encodes CDR1 MDHEN and CDR2 SYDVKM. The ends lost 8 bases at V and 8 bases at J; junction bases unmatched: 10. Sequencing used PBMCs or T cells enriched from blood (not recorded which). The chain couples TRBV28 to TRBJ1-4, with 8 nucleotides matching TRBD1. The sequence was obtained from a woman aged 30 to 39 who had been exposed to COVID-19. In DNA form, the CDR3 reads TGTGCCAGCTTAGGACAGGGTGGGGGGGAAAAACTGTTTTTT. Its translation: CASLGQGGGEKLFF.